The clone carrying this T cell receptor (beta chain) has just a few counts. Its antigen is unidentified. The data were taken from a study of T cell responses to AZD1222 COVID-19 vaccine. The table came from immunoSEQ multiplex PCR; TCRdb's copy has only in-frame clones and leaves some out. Among 180,000 or so clones listed, roughly nine tenths were seen once. With 1 base removed from V and 4 bases from J, the gap between germline ends came to 5 bases. This CDR3 contains 12 residues. Germline-derived CDR1 and CDR2 are LGHDT and YNNKEL (reference sequence). Broader study findings: Receipt of two AZD1222 doses was followed by a rise in Spike-specific TCR breadth and depth.

Sequenced here: peripheral blood, sampled on day 0 of AZD1222 vaccination. The clonotype comes from an adult in good health. The gene calls are TRBV3-1 (or the pseudogene TRBV3-2) and TRBJ2-7, with D uncertain. CDR3 DNA: TGTGCCAGCAGCCAAGGATTATACGAGCAGTACTTC. Its translation is CASSQGLYEQYF.